What follows are 6 T cell receptor beta chains derived from one specimen sequenced in a study of post-analysis software for immune sequencing data. Incorporated into the TCR beta cDNA libraries were unique molecular identifiers, which served to reduce PCR and sequencing biases. One entry per CDR3 protein, called by TCRdb with MiXCR from the PCR reads. The table records some 500,000 distinct CDR3 sequences, around 40% of them present only once. Which antigens these TCRs recognize remains unknown. General study points: Roughly five TRBV segments appeared more often in patients than in controls, and TRBV5-6, TRBV5-1 and TRBV20-1 were among these.

The sample consisted of blood. These TCRs come from a girl aged 10 to 17 with multiple sclerosis.

This clonotype was seen many times. V usage is TRBV29-1 and J usage is TRBJ2-1, with 7 bases fitting TRBD1. Trimming removed 7 bases from V and 1 base from J; junction bases left unmatched: 4. Germline-derived CDR1 and CDR2 are SQVTM and ANQGSEA. The CDR3 runs 13 residues. CDR3 residues: CSAGQRSYNEQFF. The CDR3, as DNA: TGCAGCGCGGGACAGCGTTCCTACAATGAGCAGTTCTTC.

A few counts support this clonotype. This chain uses TRBV5-6 with TRBJ2-1, with TRBD2 matching over 10 bases. The J segment lost 4 bases and the V segment lost 2 bases, leaving 3 bases of the junction unmatched. Per the germline V gene, CDR1 is SGHDT and CDR2 is YYEEEE. CDR3 length equals 15 residues. For the CDR3, the DNA is TGTGCCAGCAGCTTTGTAGCGGGAGGTTACAATGAGCAGTTCTTC. Protein sequence: CASSFVAGGYNEQFF.

The chain has TRBV5-1 and TRBJ2-4, with a weak D call TRBD1 (5 bases). The J call may be in error: the DNA end matches TRBJ2-7 better. Germline V gives CDR1 SGHRS, CDR2 YFSETQ. The length of the CDR3 is 12 residues. CDR3 amino acids: CASSSGSHEQYF. The CDR3 bases are TGCGCCAGCAGCTCAGGGTCACACGAGCAGTACTTC.

The chain combines TRBV9 with TRBJ2-4, with 7 bases identical to TRBD2. TRBJ2-7 matches the DNA end more closely, so the J call is doubtful. Germline values: CDR1 SGDLS, CDR2 YYNGEE. The CDR3 contains 12 residues. DNA of the CDR3: TGTGCCAGCGGTCGCGCGGGAGACGAGCAGTACTTC. It specifies CASGRAGDEQYF.

This clonotype came up a few times. Mismatch with germline at one junction end may stem from a read error. CDR3 sequence (DNA): TGTACCAGCAGTGCCCGGGACAGGTTCGACGAGCAGTACTTC. Translating gives CTSSARDRFDEQYF. This chain joins TRBV27 and TRBJ2-7, with 8 bases identical to TRBD1. The CDR3 covers 14 residues. Germline assignment: CDR1 MNHEY and CDR2 SMNVEV (reference sequence).

This clonotype has just a few counts. The chain uses TRBV12-3 or TRBV12-4 and TRBJ2-7, with D possibly TRBD2 on 5 matching bases. This CDR3 comprises 14 residues. V lost 2 bases, J lost 0 bases, and 8 bases lay in between. As DNA, the CDR3 is TGTGCCAGCAGTTTAAGAGGGAACTCCTACGAGCAGTACTTC. Encoded protein: CASSLRGNSYEQYF.